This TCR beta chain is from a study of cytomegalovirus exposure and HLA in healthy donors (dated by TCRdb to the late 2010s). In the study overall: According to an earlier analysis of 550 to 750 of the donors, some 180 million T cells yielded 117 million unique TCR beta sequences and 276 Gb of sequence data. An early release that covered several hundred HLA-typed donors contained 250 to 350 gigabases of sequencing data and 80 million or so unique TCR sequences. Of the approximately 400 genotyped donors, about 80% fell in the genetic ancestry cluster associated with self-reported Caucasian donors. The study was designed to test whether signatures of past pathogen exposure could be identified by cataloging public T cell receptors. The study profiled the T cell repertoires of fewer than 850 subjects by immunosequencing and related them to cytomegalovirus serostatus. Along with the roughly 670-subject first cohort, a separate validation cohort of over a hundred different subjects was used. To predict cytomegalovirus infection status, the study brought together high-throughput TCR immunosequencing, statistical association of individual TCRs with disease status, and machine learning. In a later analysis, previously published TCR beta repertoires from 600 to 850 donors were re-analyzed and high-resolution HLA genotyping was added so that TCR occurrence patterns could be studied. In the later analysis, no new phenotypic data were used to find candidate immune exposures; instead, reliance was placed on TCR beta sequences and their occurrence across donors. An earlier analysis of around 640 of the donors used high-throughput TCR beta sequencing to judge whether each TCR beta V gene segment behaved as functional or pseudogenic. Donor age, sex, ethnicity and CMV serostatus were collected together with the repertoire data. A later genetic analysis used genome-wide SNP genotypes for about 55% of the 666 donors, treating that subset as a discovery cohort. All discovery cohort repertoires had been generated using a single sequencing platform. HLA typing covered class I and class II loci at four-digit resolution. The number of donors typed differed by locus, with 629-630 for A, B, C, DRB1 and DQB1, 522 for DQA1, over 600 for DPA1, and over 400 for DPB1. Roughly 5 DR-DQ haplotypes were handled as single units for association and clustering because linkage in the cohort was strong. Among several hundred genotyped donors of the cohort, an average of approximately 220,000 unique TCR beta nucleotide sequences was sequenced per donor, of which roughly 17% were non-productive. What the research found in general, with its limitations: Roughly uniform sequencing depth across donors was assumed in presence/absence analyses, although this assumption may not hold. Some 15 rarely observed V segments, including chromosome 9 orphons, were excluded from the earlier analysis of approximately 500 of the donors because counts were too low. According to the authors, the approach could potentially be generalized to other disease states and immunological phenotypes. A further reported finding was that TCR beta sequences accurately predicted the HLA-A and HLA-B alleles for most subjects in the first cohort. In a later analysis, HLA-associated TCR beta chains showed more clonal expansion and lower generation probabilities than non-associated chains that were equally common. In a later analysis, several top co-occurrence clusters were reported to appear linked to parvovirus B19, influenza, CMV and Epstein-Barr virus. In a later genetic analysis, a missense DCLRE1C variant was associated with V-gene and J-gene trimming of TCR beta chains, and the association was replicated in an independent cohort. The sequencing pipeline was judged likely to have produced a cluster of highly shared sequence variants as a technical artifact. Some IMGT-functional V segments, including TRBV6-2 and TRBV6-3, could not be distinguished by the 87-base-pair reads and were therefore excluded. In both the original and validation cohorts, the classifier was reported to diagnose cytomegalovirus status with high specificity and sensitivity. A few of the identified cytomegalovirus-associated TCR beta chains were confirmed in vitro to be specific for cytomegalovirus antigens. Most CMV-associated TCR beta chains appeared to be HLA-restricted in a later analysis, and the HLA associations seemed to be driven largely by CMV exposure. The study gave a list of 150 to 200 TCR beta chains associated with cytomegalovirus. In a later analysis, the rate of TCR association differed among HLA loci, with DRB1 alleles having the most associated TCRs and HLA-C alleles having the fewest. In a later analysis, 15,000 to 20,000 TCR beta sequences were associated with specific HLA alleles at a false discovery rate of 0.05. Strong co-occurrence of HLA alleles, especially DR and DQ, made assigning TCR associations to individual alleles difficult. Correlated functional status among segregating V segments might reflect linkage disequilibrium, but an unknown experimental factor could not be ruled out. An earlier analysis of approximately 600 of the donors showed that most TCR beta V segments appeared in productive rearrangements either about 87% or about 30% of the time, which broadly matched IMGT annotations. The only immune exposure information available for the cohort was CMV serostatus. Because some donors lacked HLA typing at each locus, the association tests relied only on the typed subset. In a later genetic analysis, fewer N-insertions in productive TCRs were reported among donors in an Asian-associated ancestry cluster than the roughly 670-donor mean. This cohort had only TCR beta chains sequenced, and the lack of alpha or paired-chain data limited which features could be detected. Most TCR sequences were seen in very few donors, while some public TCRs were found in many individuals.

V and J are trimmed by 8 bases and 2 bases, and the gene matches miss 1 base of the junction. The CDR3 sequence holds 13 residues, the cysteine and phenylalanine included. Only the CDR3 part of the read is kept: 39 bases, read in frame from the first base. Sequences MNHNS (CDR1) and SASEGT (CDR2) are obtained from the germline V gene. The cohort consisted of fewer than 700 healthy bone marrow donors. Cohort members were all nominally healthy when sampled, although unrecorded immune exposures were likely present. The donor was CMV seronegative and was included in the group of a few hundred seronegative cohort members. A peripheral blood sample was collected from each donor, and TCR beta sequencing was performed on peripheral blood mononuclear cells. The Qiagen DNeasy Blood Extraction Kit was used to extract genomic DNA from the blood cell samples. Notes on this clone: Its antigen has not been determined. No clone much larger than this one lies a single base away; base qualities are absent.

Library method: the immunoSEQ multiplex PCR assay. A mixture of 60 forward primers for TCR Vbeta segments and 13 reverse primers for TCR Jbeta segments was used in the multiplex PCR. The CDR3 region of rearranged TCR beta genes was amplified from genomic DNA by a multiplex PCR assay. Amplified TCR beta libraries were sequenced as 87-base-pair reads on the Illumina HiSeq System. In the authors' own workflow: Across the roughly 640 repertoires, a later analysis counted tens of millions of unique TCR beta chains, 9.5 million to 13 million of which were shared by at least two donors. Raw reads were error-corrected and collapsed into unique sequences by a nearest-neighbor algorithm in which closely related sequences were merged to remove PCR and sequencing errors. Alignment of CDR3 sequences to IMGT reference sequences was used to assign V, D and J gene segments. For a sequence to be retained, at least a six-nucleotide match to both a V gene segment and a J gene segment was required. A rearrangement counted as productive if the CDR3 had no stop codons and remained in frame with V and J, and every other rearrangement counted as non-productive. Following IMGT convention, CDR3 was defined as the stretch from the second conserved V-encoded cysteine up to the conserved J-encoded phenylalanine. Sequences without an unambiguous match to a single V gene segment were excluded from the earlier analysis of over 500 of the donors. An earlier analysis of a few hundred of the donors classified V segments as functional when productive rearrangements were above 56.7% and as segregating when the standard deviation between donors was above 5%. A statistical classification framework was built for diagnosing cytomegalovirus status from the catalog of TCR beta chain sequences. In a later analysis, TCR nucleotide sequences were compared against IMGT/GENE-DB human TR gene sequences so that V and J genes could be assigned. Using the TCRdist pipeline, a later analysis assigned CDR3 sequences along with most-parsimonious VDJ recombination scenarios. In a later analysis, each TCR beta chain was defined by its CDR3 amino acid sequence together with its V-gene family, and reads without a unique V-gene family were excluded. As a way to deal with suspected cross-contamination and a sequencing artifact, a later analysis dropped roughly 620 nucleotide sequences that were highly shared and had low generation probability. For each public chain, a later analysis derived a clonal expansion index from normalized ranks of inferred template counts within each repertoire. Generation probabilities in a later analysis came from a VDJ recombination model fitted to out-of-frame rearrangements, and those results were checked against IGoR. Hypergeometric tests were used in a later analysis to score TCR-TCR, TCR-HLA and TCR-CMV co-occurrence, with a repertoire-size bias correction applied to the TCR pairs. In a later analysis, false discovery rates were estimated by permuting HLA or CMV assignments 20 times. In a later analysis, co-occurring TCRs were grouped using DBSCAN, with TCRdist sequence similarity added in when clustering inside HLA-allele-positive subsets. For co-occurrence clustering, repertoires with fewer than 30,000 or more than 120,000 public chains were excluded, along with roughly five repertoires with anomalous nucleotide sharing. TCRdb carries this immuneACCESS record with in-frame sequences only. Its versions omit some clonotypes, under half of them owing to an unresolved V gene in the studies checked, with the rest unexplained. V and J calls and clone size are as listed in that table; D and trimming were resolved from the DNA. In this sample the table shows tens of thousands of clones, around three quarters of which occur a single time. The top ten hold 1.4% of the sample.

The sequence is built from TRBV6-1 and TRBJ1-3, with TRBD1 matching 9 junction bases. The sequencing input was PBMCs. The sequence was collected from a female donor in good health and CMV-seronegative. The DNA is TGTGCCAGCGGGGACAGGGCTGGAAACACCATATATTTT. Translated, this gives CASGDRAGNTIYF.